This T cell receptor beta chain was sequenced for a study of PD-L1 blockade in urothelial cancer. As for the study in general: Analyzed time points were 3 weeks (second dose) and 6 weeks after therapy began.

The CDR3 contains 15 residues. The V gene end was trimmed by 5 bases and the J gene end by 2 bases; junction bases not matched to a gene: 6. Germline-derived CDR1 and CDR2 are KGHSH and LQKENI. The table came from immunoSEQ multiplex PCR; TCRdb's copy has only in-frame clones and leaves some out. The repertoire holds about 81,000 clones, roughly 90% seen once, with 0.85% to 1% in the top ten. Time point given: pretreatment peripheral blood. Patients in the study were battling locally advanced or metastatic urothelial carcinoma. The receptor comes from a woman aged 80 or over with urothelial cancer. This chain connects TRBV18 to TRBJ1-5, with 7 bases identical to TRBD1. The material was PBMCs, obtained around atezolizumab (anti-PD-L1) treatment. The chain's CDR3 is CASSTSTGRNQPQHF. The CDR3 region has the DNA TGTGCCAGCTCAACATCGACAGGGCGCAATCAGCCCCAGCATTTT.